These 19 T cell receptor beta chains originate from one sample sequenced in a study of CD8 T cells in ankylosing spondylitis. TCRdb independently ran MiXCR on the 5' RACE reads; one entry per CDR3 protein. The sample lists 55,000 or so distinct CDR3 sequences, approximately 7% occurring once. Sequencing was performed on blood, either unsorted or a sorted T cell fraction (not recorded which). The source is a female donor with ankylosing spondylitis or in good health (not recorded which).

This clonotype was recorded at least ten times. The chain has TRBV6-1 and TRBJ2-7, with TRBD2 matching 9 bases. The germline CDR1 and CDR2 sequences are MNHNS and SASEGT. The CDR3 totals 17 residues. Unmatched junction bases numbered 20, after V lost 7 bases and J lost 7 bases. CDR3 sequence (DNA): TGTGCCAGCACCCGGGGGTCCTCGCGGGGGGGCCTTGGGGAGCAGTACTTC. This encodes CASTRGSSRGGLGEQYF.

Only a few counts were recorded for this clonotype. A read error is possible here, since a much larger clone lies one base away. The rearrangement uses TRBV5-5 and TRBJ2-7, with D uncertain. V was cut by 4 bases and J by 3 bases, with 11 bases left in between. The CDR3 runs to 13 residues. The germline gives CDR1 SGHKS, CDR2 YYEKEE (reference sequence). The CDR3 sequence is CASSPGPLYEQYV. CDR3 nucleotide sequence: TGTGCCAGCAGCCCTGGGCCACTCTACGAGCAGTACGTC.

This clonotype was counted many times. The gene calls are TRBV20-1 and TRBJ1-5, with unresolved D. The CDR3 sequence is 13 residues long. Germline CDR1 DFQATT, CDR2 SNEGSKA (reference sequence). With 4 bases removed from V and 9 bases from J, the gap between germline ends came to 16 bases. CDR3 sequence: CSAITGSLGPQHF. CDR3 sequence (DNA): TGCAGTGCTATAACTGGTAGTTTGGGGCCCCAGCATTTT.

In this sample, this clonotype turned up many times. The rearrangement links TRBV6-2 or TRBV6-3 to TRBJ1-2; 7 bases are a match to TRBD1. This CDR3 has 16 residues. CDR1 is MNHEY, CDR2 SVGEGT, per germline. V lost 2 bases, J lost 0 bases, and 6 bases stayed unmatched. CDR3 in DNA: TGTGCCAGCAGTTACGAGACAGGGTTGACTAACTATGGCTACACCTTC. Its translation: CASSYETGLTNYGYTF.

This clonotype was counted many times. Written as DNA, the CDR3 is TGTGCCACCAGCCTGAGGGGACAGCCGAATACGCAGTATTTT. Protein product: CATSLRGQPNTQYF. The V call is TRBV15, the J call TRBJ2-3; 7 bases line up with TRBD1. Trimming took 5 bases from V and 7 from J; bases not matched to a gene: 9. Germline loops: CDR1 LNHNV, CDR2 YYDKDF (reference sequence). CDR3 size: 14 residues.

This clonotype has ten or more counts. The V and J genes are TRBV5-1 and TRBJ2-3, with 7 bases identical to TRBD1. The trim removed 4 bases at V and 0 bases at J, leaving 2 bases unmatched. The CDR3 length is 14 residues. The V gene's germline CDR1 is SGHRS and CDR2 YFSETQ. In DNA form, the CDR3 reads TGCGCCAGCAGCCCGACAGGGAGCACAGATACGCAGTATTTT. It translates to CASSPTGSTDTQYF.

This clonotype has a count of ten or more. The rearrangement links TRBV3-1 to TRBJ2-3; a weak D match, TRBD2 (5 bases). V lost 4 bases to trimming and J lost 3 bases, with 8 bases between them. From germline, CDR1 is LGHDT and CDR2 YNNKEL (reference sequence). The CDR3 has 13 residues. In nucleotides, the CDR3 is TGTGCCAGCAGCCTACTAGAGACAGATACGCAGTATTTT. Translation gives CASSLLETDTQYF.

A remark on this clonotype: The germline gene is not matched at one end of the junction; a read error may be the cause. The gene calls are TRBV20-1 and TRBJ2-5, with D maybe TRBD2 (6 bases). This CDR3 spans 13 amino acids. Germline values: CDR1 DFQATT, CDR2 SNEGSKA (reference sequence). The CDR3 DNA reads as TGCAGTGCTAGAGACGAGTACTGGGAGGCCCAGCACTTC. Residues: CSARDEYWEAQHF.

This clonotype was counted ten times or more. The chain carries TRBV12-3 or TRBV12-4 and TRBJ1-1, with D maybe TRBD1 (5 bases). The V and J ends lost 5 bases and 6 bases respectively, with 16 bases between them. The CDR3 loop spans 14 amino acids. CDR3 sequence reads: CASSGTGTAPEAFF. In DNA form, the CDR3 reads TGTGCCAGCAGTGGCACCGGGACGGCTCCTGAAGCTTTCTTT.

This clonotype was recorded at least ten times. This rearrangement joins TRBV24-1 to TRBJ1-1; 7 bases fit TRBD1. J lost 4 bases, V lost 3 bases, and 4 bases had no gene match. Germline-derived CDR1 and CDR2 are KGHDR and SFDVKD. The CDR3 length is 14 residues. The CDR3 protein is CATSDAGGGTEAFF. The CDR3 bases are TGTGCCACCAGTGATGCAGGGGGAGGCACTGAAGCTTTCTTT.

The V call is TRBV10-3, the J call TRBJ1-2, with a possible D match to TRBD1 (5 bases). The CDR3 covers 13 residues. Trimming took 3 bases from V and 5 from J, leaving 10 bases between them. Germline V gives CDR1 ENHRY, CDR2 SYGVKD. The chain's CDR3 is CAISDEGAYGYTF. DNA of the CDR3: TGTGCCATCAGTGACGAAGGGGCATATGGCTACACCTTC.

This clonotype was observed many times. J is TRBJ2-2 and V is TRBV10-2; D unclear. Trimming took off 6 bases at V and 7 bases at J, with 12 bases between the two ends. Germline CDR1 is WSHSY and CDR2 is SAAADI. The CDR3 contains 13 residues. The CDR3 coding sequence is TGCGCCAGCAGGGTTCAAGCCGGCGGGGAGCTGTTTTTT. Protein product: CASRVQAGGELFF.

This clonotype was found many times. The rearrangement links TRBV24-1 to TRBJ2-7; TRBD2 might be the D (6 bases). Germline V gene data show CDR1 as KGHDR and CDR2 as SFDVKD. The CDR3 has 17 amino acids. Trimming took off 1 base at V and 1 base at J, with 16 bases between the two ends. The CDR3: CATSDFRARGRSYEQYF. Here the CDR3 DNA reads TGTGCCACCAGTGATTTTCGAGCGCGGGGCCGATCCTACGAGCAGTACTTC.

The gene calls are TRBV20-1 and TRBJ2-5; 8 bases agree with TRBD2. CDR1 and CDR2 from the germline V gene are DFQATT and SNEGSKA (reference sequence). J lost 10 bases, V lost 0 bases, and 16 bases had no gene match. This CDR3 region has 16 residues. In DNA, the CDR3 is TGCAGTGCTAGAGATCGGGCGGGGGGCCGGGCGGATGACCAGTACTTC. Its translation is CSARDRAGGRADDQYF.

This clonotype appeared many times. The chain employs TRBV7-6 and TRBJ2-3; 9 positions agree with TRBD1. V trimming: 5 bases; J trimming: 3 bases; junction bases outside the gene matches: 6. The CDR3 runs 15 residues. Germline assignment: CDR1 SGHVS and CDR2 FNYEAQ. DNA of the CDR3: TGTGCCAGCAGCAGGGACAGGGTGGGGACAGATACGCAGTATTTT. Protein sequence: CASSRDRVGTDTQYF. The variable domain in full, completed from reference TRBV7-6 and TRBJ2-3, reads GAGVSQSPRYKVTKRGQDVALRCDPISGHVSLYWYRQALGQGPEFLTYFNYEAQQDKSGLPNDRFSAERPEGSISTLTIQRTEQRDSAMYRCASSRDRVGTDTQYFGPGTRLTVL.

This clonotype was found many times. J is TRBJ1-1 and V is TRBV5-1; D is unclear. Trimming removed 0 bases from V and 1 base from J, with 7 bases in between. Germline values: CDR1 SGHRS, CDR2 YFSETQ. The CDR3 runs to 14 residues. The CDR3 loop reads CASSLVGQNTEAFF. The CDR3 region has the DNA TGCGCCAGCAGCTTGGTCGGGCAGAACACTGAAGCTTTCTTT.

This clonotype was counted many times. V gene TRBV20-1 combines with J gene TRBJ2-7; the D gene is possibly TRBD2 (6 bases). V lost 0 bases, J lost 0 bases, and 18 bases lay in between. The CDR3 loop spans 17 amino acids. Germline CDR1 DFQATT, CDR2 SNEGSKA (reference sequence). Written as DNA, the CDR3 is TGCAGTGCTAGAGATAGCGGTGTAGGAAGGAGCTCCTACGAGCAGTACGTC. This encodes CSARDSGVGRSSYEQYV.

This clonotype has at least ten counts. CDR3 protein: CSARDRRQEGYNEQFF. CDR3 coding DNA: TGCAGTGCTAGAGATCGGCGGCAGGAAGGGTACAATGAGCAGTTCTTC. The V gene is TRBV20-1, the J gene TRBJ2-1; D unclear. Trimming removed 0 bases from V and 4 bases from J, with 16 bases in between. Per germline, CDR1 DFQATT and CDR2 SNEGSKA (reference sequence). The CDR3 is made up of 16 amino acids.

This clonotype was seen more than once but under ten times. The chain joins TRBV11-2 to TRBJ2-5; 10 bases align to TRBD2. V lost 3 bases, J lost 1 base, and 8 bases stayed unmatched. In germline, CDR1 is SGHAT, CDR2 FQNNGV. This CDR3 has 17 residues. The CDR3 DNA sequence: TGTGCCAGCAGCTTTTCCCCTAAGCGGGGGGGCCAAGAGACCCAGTACTTC. Protein product: CASSFSPKRGGQETQYF.